This TCR beta chain was identified during a study of blood T cell repertoires in COVID-19. At the level of the study: Material from acute and convalescent COVID-19 was sourced from the United States, Italy and Spain. PBMCs, B-cell-depleted T cells, or T cells provided the cDNA or gDNA that made up the material.

Per the study methods: Reference gene primers were amplified, and this amplification served to estimate nucleated cell counts. Generated by immunoSEQ multiplex PCR, the TCRdb table keeps only in-frame clones and is missing some. Clone size and V and J calls were adopted from that table, with D and trimming inferred from the DNA. Among 60,000 to 70,000 clones listed, approximately 92% were seen once. V shed 8 bases and J 2 bases; nucleotides not matched to a gene: 1. The CDR3 contains 13 residues. The chain has TRBV12-3 or TRBV12-4 and TRBJ2-5, with 11 bases aligning to TRBD1. The receptor's source is a human donor with active COVID-19. The donor label of this sample is uncertain. The specimen was peripheral blood. This CDR3 is CASGDRGQETQYF. The CDR3 DNA is TGTGCCAGCGGGGACAGGGGGCAAGAGACCCAGTACTTC.